Presented here are 16 T cell receptor beta chains from one specimen sequenced in a study of OX40 agonist ivuxolimab in advanced cancers. Data came from immunoSEQ multiplex PCR; TCRdb stores just in-frame clones and leaves some out. Here the sample spans more than 40,000 clones, 60% to 80% being singletons. The sample was CD4+ or CD8+ T cells sorted from blood, taken in a trial of the OX40 agonist ivuxolimab. The receptors originated from an adult with an advanced solid tumor such as melanoma, head and neck, liver or kidney cancer.

The chain couples TRBV5-1 to TRBJ2-5; D not certain. Trimming took 1 base from V and 3 from J, leaving 10 bases between them. The V gene's germline CDR1 is SGHRS and CDR2 YFSETQ. The CDR3 is made up of 14 amino acids. Here the CDR3 reads CASSLTPKKETQYF. The CDR3 region has the DNA TGCGCCAGCAGCTTGACACCTAAGAAAGAGACCCAGTACTTC.

The V and J genes are TRBV18 and TRBJ1-1; a weak D match, TRBD1 (5 bases). V lost 5 bases to trimming and J lost 5 bases, with 18 bases between them. CDR1 is KGHSH, CDR2 LQKENI, per germline. This CDR3 region has 15 residues. The CDR3 coding sequence is TGTGCCAGCTCATTACCTCCCCTGGGGGGGACTGAAGCTTTCTTT. This gives the protein CASSLPPLGGTEAFF.

CDR3 amino acids: CASSPEDRLNEKLFF. The CDR3 region has the DNA TGCGCCAGCAGCCCAGAGGACAGGCTTAATGAAAAACTGTTTTTT. V gene TRBV4-1 combines with J gene TRBJ1-4, with TRBD1 matching over 7 bases. After removal of 4 bases from V and 4 bases from J, the junction contained 6 bases not matched to a gene. Looked up from germline, CDR1 is MGHRA and CDR2 is YSYEKL. This CDR3 region has 15 residues.

This clone was found once. This chain joins TRBV7-6 and TRBJ2-3, with TRBD1 as a possible D gene (5 bases). CDR3 length equals 13 residues. Germline CDR1 and CDR2: SGHVS and FNYEAQ. The V end lost 5 bases, the J end lost 2 bases, and 8 bases lay between the germline ends. DNA of the CDR3: TGTGCCAGCAGCGTGACAGTCACAGATACGCAGTATTTT. Its translation: CASSVTVTDTQYF.

The chain uses TRBV28 and TRBJ1-4, with 10 bases identical to TRBD1. Germline V gene lookup returns CDR1 MDHEN and CDR2 SYDVKM. The CDR3 loop spans 15 amino acids. V dropped 6 bases and J dropped 8; count of bases not matched to a gene: 9. The CDR3 nucleotides read TGTGCCAGCAGCCCTGCCGGGACAGGGGAGGAAAAACTGTTTTTT. This encodes CASSPAGTGEEKLFF.

This clone has only one observation. V usage is TRBV15 and J usage is TRBJ1-4; 9 positions agree with TRBD1. Trimming cost V 7 bases and J 10 bases; bases outside gene matches: 7. Germline loops: CDR1 LNHNV, CDR2 YYDKDF (reference sequence). The CDR3 is made up of 13 amino acids. As DNA, the CDR3 is TGTGCCACCACCTCCGGGACAGGGCGAAAACTGTTTTTT. Amino acid sequence: CATTSGTGRKLFF.

CDR3 nucleotides: TGTGCCAGCAGCTCTGCTCGGACAGGATCAAACTATGGCTACACCTTC. Encoded protein: CASSSARTGSNYGYTF. This sequence joins TRBV5-4 and TRBJ1-2; 7 positions agree with TRBD1. J gave up 2 bases and V 3 bases, and 10 bases lay outside the gene matches. Germline-derived CDR1 and CDR2 are SGHNT and YYREEE (reference sequence). The CDR3 runs 16 residues.

This rearrangement joins TRBV11-2 to TRBJ2-3, with 9 positions matching TRBD2. V dropped 1 base and J dropped 6; count of bases not matched to a gene: 5. From germline, CDR1 is SGHAT and CDR2 FQNNGV. There are 15 residues in the CDR3. As DNA, the CDR3 is TGTGCCAGCAGCTTAGGGACTAGCGCCCGGGATACGCAGTATTTT. This encodes CASSLGTSARDTQYF.

The chain joins TRBV6-4 to TRBJ2-5; D may be TRBD1 (6 bases). The germline CDR1 and CDR2 sequences are MRHNA and SNTAGT. This CDR3 comprises 13 residues. V lost 3 bases and J lost 7, with 12 bases in between. The CDR3 loop reads CASSEQGEGTQYF. The CDR3 bases are TGTGCCAGCAGTGAACAGGGTGAAGGGACCCAGTACTTC.

V usage is TRBV5-1 and J usage is TRBJ2-5; a possible D gene is TRBD2 (5 bases). This CDR3 has 14 residues. The germline V gene has CDR1 SGHRS and CDR2 YFSETQ. With 0 bases removed from V and 4 bases from J, the gap between germline ends came to 10 bases. CDR3 loop: CASSLAPRVETQYF. CDR3 bases: TGCGCCAGCAGCTTGGCCCCGAGGGTAGAGACCCAGTACTTC. Looking up the rest from reference TRBV5-1 and TRBJ2-5 gives the full variable domain: KAGVTQTPRYLIKTRGQQVTLSCSPISGHRSVSWYQQTPGQGLQFLFEYFSETQRNKGNFPGRFSGRQFSNSRSEMNVSTLELGDSALYLCASSLAPRVETQYFGPGTRLLVL.

The chain links TRBV11-2 to TRBJ1-5, with D perhaps matching TRBD1 (5 bases). Trimming left V 0 bases short and J 9 bases short, with 12 bases between. The CDR3 contains 14 residues. Germline V gene sequence: CDR1 SGHAT, CDR2 FQNNGV. This CDR3 reads CASSLDPGMTPQHF. The CDR3 coding sequence is TGTGCCAGCAGCTTAGATCCAGGGATGACGCCCCAGCATTTT.

This clone appeared a few times. This chain joins TRBV10-2 and TRBJ1-1; D possibly corresponds to TRBD1 (5 bases). From germline, CDR1 is WSHSY and CDR2 SAAADI. The CDR3 has 13 residues. V was shortened by 8 bases and J by 6 bases, with 16 bases between the two germline ends. The CDR3: CASAEGRVAEAFF. CDR3 bases: TGCGCCAGCGCTGAGGGCAGGGTGGCTGAAGCTTTCTTT.

The chain joins TRBV10-3 to TRBJ2-1; TRBD2 agrees at 10 bases. From germline, CDR1 is ENHRY and CDR2 SYGVKD. Unmatched junction bases numbered 9, after V lost 6 bases and J lost 10 bases. The length of the CDR3 is 14 residues. CDR3 bases: TGTGCCATCAGCGCTACCGGGACTAGCGTAGAGCAGTTCTTC. It translates to CAISATGTSVEQFF.

V gene TRBV10-2 combines with J gene TRBJ2-7; the D gene is possibly TRBD1 (6 bases). Germline CDR1 reads WSHSY; CDR2 reads SAAADI. Trimming stripped 3 bases from V and 3 bases from J, with 15 bases between. CDR3 length: 15 amino acids. For the CDR3, the DNA is TGCGCCAGCAGTGAAGAGGGACACCCGAGCTACGAGCAGTACTTC. Translating gives CASSEEGHPSYEQYF.

This clone was recorded only once. Other DNA sequences in this specimen translate into the identical CDR3. This chain joins TRBV18 and TRBJ2-3, with no clear D. The CDR3 has 12 residues. The V and J ends lost 3 bases and 2 bases respectively, with 3 bases between them. Germline V CDR1 and CDR2: KGHSH, LQKENI. The DNA of the CDR3 is TGTGCCAGCTCACCCTACACAGATACGCAGTATTTT. Its translation is CASSPYTDTQYF.

The rearrangement joins TRBV2 to TRBJ2-7, with 7 bases identical to TRBD1. This CDR3 is 14 amino acids long. Germline CDR1 and CDR2: SNHLY and FYNNEI. V gave up 6 bases and J gave up 0 bases; unmatched junction bases: 5. The CDR3 loop is CASRFGTASYEQYF. CDR3 nucleotides: TGTGCCAGCAGGTTCGGGACAGCCTCCTACGAGCAGTACTTC.